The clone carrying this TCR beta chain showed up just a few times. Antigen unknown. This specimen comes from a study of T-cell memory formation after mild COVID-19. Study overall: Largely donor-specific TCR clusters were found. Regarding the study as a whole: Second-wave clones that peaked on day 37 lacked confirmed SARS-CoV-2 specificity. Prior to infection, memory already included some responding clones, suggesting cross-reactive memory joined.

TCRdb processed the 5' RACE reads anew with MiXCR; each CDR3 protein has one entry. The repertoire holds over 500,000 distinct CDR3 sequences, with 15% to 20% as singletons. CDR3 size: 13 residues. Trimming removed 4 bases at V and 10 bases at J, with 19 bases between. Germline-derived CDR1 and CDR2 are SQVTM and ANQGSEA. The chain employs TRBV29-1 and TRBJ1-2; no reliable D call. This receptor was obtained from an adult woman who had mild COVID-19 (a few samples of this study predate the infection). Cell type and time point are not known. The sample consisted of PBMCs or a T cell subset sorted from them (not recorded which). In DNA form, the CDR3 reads TGCAGCGTTGGACTTTATTCGGACCGGGTCTACACCTTC. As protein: CSVGLYSDRVYTF.